The text below deals with one T cell receptor beta chain. Its antigen is undetermined. This sample is part of a study of T cell repertoires and leukemia-associated antigens. Study-level information: Each sample gave roughly 3.3 to 5.0 million effective reads.

This CDR3 contains 14 residues. V shed 0 bases and J shed 2 bases, with 10 bases lying between them. Per germline, CDR1 DFQATT and CDR2 SNEGSKA (reference sequence). CD3+ T cells were rested overnight without fetal bovine serum. One entry per CDR3 protein results from TCRdb running MiXCR on the 5' RACE reads. The sample carries 7,500 to 10,000 distinct CDR3 sequences, roughly 40% recorded once. General observations from the study: Expanded clones' antigen specificity and function were not directly tested. Vbeta, Jbeta, VDJ rearrangement and unique CDR3 counts did not differ significantly across four groups.

V usage is TRBV20-1 and J usage is TRBJ2-5; tentatively, D is TRBD2 (5 bases). Specimen: CD3+ T cells sorted from blood and cultured. This receptor was taken from a female donor in good health. For the CDR3, the DNA is TGCAGTGCTAGAGAGGGTAGCGCACAAGAGACCCAGTACTTC. Translation: CSAREGSAQETQYF.